One and the same sample provided the 29 T cell receptor beta chains below, sequenced in a study of neoadjuvant anti-PD-1 for oral cavity cancer. Profiled with immunoSEQ multiplex PCR; TCRdb holds only in-frame clones, not every one. Counted here are roughly 15,000 clones, less than 80% occurring once; the ten biggest clones make up 2.9%. The source was PBMCs, collected before nivolumab (anti-PD-1) treatment. The receptor set was obtained from a person between 40 and 85 years old with oral cavity squamous cell carcinoma.

The J gene is TRBJ2-7, the V gene TRBV7-2; 9 bases line up with TRBD2. The CDR3 contains 16 residues. V gave up 3 bases and J gave up 1 base; unmatched junction bases: 7. Germline V gene sequence: CDR1 SGHTA, CDR2 FQGNSA. CDR3 nucleotides: TGTGCCAGCAGCTTGCGGGGTAGCGGGAGATCCTACGAGCAGTACTTC. Translation: CASSLRGSGRSYEQYF.

This clone was observed a single time. The chain combines TRBV4-1 with TRBJ2-1, with D perhaps TRBD2 (7 bases). This CDR3 has 19 amino acids. V gave up 0 bases and J gave up 0 bases, with 18 bases separating them. CDR1 MGHRA and CDR2 YSYEKL come from the germline V gene. The CDR3 nucleotides are TGCGCCAGCAGCCAAGATGGGTGGGGGGGCCAGAGCTCCTACAATGAGCAGTTCTTC. Protein product: CASSQDGWGGQSSYNEQFF.

This clone turned up a few times. The chain uses TRBV30 and TRBJ1-4; D ambiguous. Germline CDR1 is GTSNPN and CDR2 is SVGIG (reference sequence). This CDR3 has 15 amino acids. Trimming took 3 bases from V and 5 from J, leaving 16 bases between them. CDR3 amino acids: CAWRGFRNRNEKLFF. The CDR3 coding sequence is TGTGCCTGGAGGGGCTTTCGGAATAGGAATGAAAAACTGTTTTTT.

The rearrangement uses TRBV9 and TRBJ2-1, with D possibly matching TRBD1 (5 bases). The CDR3 covers 17 residues. The ends were cut back, 0 bases at V and 0 bases at J, with 13 bases in the middle. Looked up from germline, CDR1 is SGDLS and CDR2 is YYNGEE. CDR3: CASSVEGNRRSYNEQFF. CDR3 sequence (DNA): TGTGCCAGCAGCGTAGAGGGGAACAGACGCTCCTACAATGAGCAGTTCTTC.

This chain joins TRBV7-6 and TRBJ2-7; D is ambiguous. Germline CDR1 and CDR2: SGHVS and FNYEAQ. CDR3 size: 14 residues. The V end lost 5 bases, the J end lost 1 base, and 12 bases lay between the germline ends. The CDR3 here is CASSQTVGSYEQYF. Written as DNA, the CDR3 is TGTGCCAGCAGCCAAACGGTGGGGTCCTACGAGCAGTACTTC.

This clone was counted once. The chain joins TRBV5-4 to TRBJ2-3; D may correspond to TRBD1 or TRBD2 (6 bases each). Germline V gene data show CDR1 as SGHNT and CDR2 as YYREEE (reference sequence). The CDR3 is made up of 17 amino acids. V was trimmed by 0 bases and J by 1 base, leaving 15 bases between them. The CDR3 DNA follows: TGTGCCAGCAGCTTGGCCCTCGGGGGCGCTGGCACAGATACGCAGTATTTT. This encodes CASSLALGGAGTDTQYF.

V and J are TRBV27 and TRBJ2-1, with D unresolved. Germline CDR1 and CDR2: MNHEY and SMNVEV (reference sequence). V was trimmed by 3 bases and J by 10 bases, leaving 19 bases between them. This CDR3 has 15 residues. The CDR3: CASSFRTARRTEQFF. In DNA, the CDR3 is TGTGCCAGCAGTTTCCGAACCGCTCGTCGAACAGAGCAGTTCTTC.

The table lists this clone with a few counts. The chain uses TRBV19 and TRBJ2-3, with no clear D. In germline, CDR1 is LNHDA, CDR2 SQIVND (reference sequence). V lost 3 bases, J lost 2 bases, and 6 bases lay in between. The CDR3 consists of 13 residues. DNA for the CDR3: TGTGCCAGTAGTATCGCCGCCACAGATACGCAGTATTTT. This sequence encodes CASSIAATDTQYF.

The CDR3, as DNA: TGTGCCGGGACGATCCTGAACCAAGAGACCCAGTACTTC. Amino acid sequence: CAGTILNQETQYF. The chain has TRBV30 and TRBJ2-5; D is tentatively TRBD1 or TRBD2 (5 bases each). V lost 8 bases and J lost 0, with 13 bases in between. The CDR3 has 13 amino acids. Germline loops: CDR1 GTSNPN, CDR2 SVGIG (reference sequence).

The chain links TRBV29-1 to TRBJ2-1; 13 nucleotides match TRBD2. Trimming removed 1 base from V and 0 bases from J; junction bases left unmatched: 6. This CDR3 region has 18 residues. Germline lookup yields CDR1 SQVTM and CDR2 ANQGSEA. The CDR3 DNA follows: TGCAGCGTTGAAGGACTAGCGGGAGGCTTGAGCTCCTACAATGAGCAGTTCTTC. Amino acid sequence: CSVEGLAGGLSSYNEQFF.

The chain is built from TRBV5-1 and TRBJ2-3; 10 positions match TRBD2. The V and J ends lost 4 bases and 6 bases, in that order; junction bases with no gene match: 5. CDR3 length equals 14 residues. Germline lookup yields CDR1 SGHRS and CDR2 YFSETQ. The CDR3 DNA follows: TGCGCCAGCAGCGCGGGACTAGCGTCTGATACGCAGTATTTT. Protein product: CASSAGLASDTQYF.

The rearrangement joins TRBV10-1 to TRBJ2-1; 7 nucleotides line up with TRBD2. The germline gives CDR1 WNHNN, CDR2 SYGVQD (reference sequence). With V trimmed by 4 bases and J by 12 bases, 9 bases remained unmatched. The CDR3 sequence is 13 residues long. The DNA of the CDR3 is TGCGCCAGCAGTGGGACGAGCCCTAGCGGGCAGTTCTTC. It encodes CASSGTSPSGQFF.

The V gene is TRBV11-2, the J gene TRBJ2-4, with D maybe TRBD1 (5 bases). This CDR3 comprises 14 residues. Trimming stripped 2 bases from V and 8 bases from J, with 13 bases between. The germline gives CDR1 SGHAT, CDR2 FQNNGV. The chain's CDR3 is CASSLIRERYIQYF. CDR3 DNA: TGTGCCAGCAGCTTAATCAGGGAAAGATACATTCAGTACTTC.

The V gene is TRBV9, the J gene TRBJ2-5, with D uncertain. V lost 3 bases to trimming and J lost 0 bases, with 6 bases between them. The CDR3 has 13 amino acids. Germline V gene sequence: CDR1 SGDLS, CDR2 YYNGEE. CDR3 residues: CASSGPYQETQYF. CDR3 DNA sequence: TGTGCCAGCAGCGGACCGTACCAAGAGACCCAGTACTTC.

The table lists this clone with a few counts. This chain links TRBV6-5 with TRBJ1-6; D is ambiguous. This CDR3 spans 16 amino acids. The germline CDR1 and CDR2 sequences are MNHEY and SVGAGI. Trimming cost V 0 bases and J 9 bases, with 15 bases left between them. CDR3 sequence reads: CASSYSLLVGSSPLHF. The CDR3 coding sequence is TGTGCCAGCAGTTACTCCCTTCTCGTGGGAAGTTCACCCCTCCACTTT.

The chain uses TRBV5-3 and TRBJ1-1; the D is unclear. TRBV5-3 is reported as an ORF; its role is uncertain. This CDR3 has 14 residues. Between the trimmed V and J ends, which lost 2 bases and 4 bases, there was a span of 12 bases. CDR3 region: CARSFRPTPTEAFF. The CDR3 DNA sequence: TGTGCCAGAAGCTTTCGACCCACTCCCACTGAAGCTTTCTTT.

V usage is TRBV6-1 and J usage is TRBJ2-7, with D perhaps TRBD2 (6 bases). The CDR3 is made up of 15 amino acids. V was cut by 6 bases and J by 2 bases, with 17 bases left in between. From germline, CDR1 is MNHNS and CDR2 SASEGT. For the CDR3, the DNA is TGTGCCAGCAGACTGAACATAGCGGCCCCCTACGAGCAGTACTTC. Amino acids: CASRLNIAAPYEQYF.

This chain links TRBV30 with TRBJ2-4, with D tentatively TRBD1 (5 bases). V lost 0 bases, J lost 2 bases, and 8 bases lay in between. Germline values: CDR1 GTSNPN, CDR2 SVGIG (reference sequence). The CDR3 totals 14 residues. The CDR3 DNA follows: TGTGCCTGGAGTGTAAAGGGGACCAAAAACATTCAGTACTTC. Translated: CAWSVKGTKNIQYF.

This clone was counted a few times. The chain uses TRBV19 and TRBJ1-5, with D possibly TRBD1 on 6 matching bases. The CDR3 runs 18 residues. CDR1 LNHDA and CDR2 SQIVND come from the germline V gene (reference sequence). The V gene lost 4 bases and the J gene lost 2 bases, with 21 bases spanning the gap. Here the CDR3 reads CASSTPSTGQYGNQPQHF. CDR3 nucleotide sequence: TGTGCCAGTAGTACCCCATCGACAGGCCAATATGGCAATCAGCCCCAGCATTTT.

A few counts support this clone. The rearrangement uses TRBV30 and TRBJ1-1; unclear D gene. CDR3 length: 12 amino acids. The germline V and J ends were trimmed by 5 bases and 7 bases, with 14 bases remaining between them. Germline V gene sequence: CDR1 GTSNPN, CDR2 SVGIG (reference sequence). CDR3 sequence: CAWEDVWDEAFF. The CDR3 DNA follows: TGTGCCTGGGAAGATGTGTGGGATGAAGCTTTCTTT.

The chain links TRBV6-6 to TRBJ2-5; 8 nucleotides match TRBD2. V shed 6 bases, J shed 1 base, and the junction held 10 bases outside the gene matches. There are 16 residues in the CDR3. CDR1 MNHNY and CDR2 SVGAGI come from the germline V gene (reference sequence). The CDR3 nucleotides are TGTGCCAGCAGCCAATCGGGGGGGTCCGGCCAAGAGACCCAGTACTTC. This encodes CASSQSGGSGQETQYF.

The chain joins TRBV10-3 to TRBJ2-3, with no clear D. The CDR3 sequence is 12 residues long. The V end was cut by 0 bases, the J end by 6 bases, with 4 bases between. The germline gives CDR1 ENHRY, CDR2 SYGVKD. CDR3 sequence (DNA): TGTGCCATCAGTGAGTCGGGGGATACGCAGTATTTT. Encoded protein: CAISESGDTQYF.

The table lists this clone with a few counts. The chain employs TRBV6-5 and TRBJ1-5; 7 bases are shared with TRBD1. The trim removed 6 bases at V and 5 bases at J, leaving 4 bases unmatched. The length of the CDR3 is 13 residues. Germline CDR1 MNHEY, CDR2 SVGAGI. The CDR3 DNA follows: TGTGCCAGCAGGCTAACAGGGGATCAGCCCCAGCATTTT. It is translated as CASRLTGDQPQHF.

This sequence joins TRBV20-1 and TRBJ1-3; D gene ambiguous. The length of the CDR3 is 11 residues. Germline CDR1 is DFQATT and CDR2 is SNEGSKA (reference sequence). Trimming removed 6 bases at V and 4 bases at J, with 7 bases between. The CDR3 reads CSAIRGNTIYF. In DNA, the CDR3 is TGCAGTGCCATTAGGGGAAACACCATATATTTT.

V is TRBV4-1 and J is TRBJ2-7, with no clear D. Germline V CDR1 and CDR2: MGHRA, YSYEKL. The CDR3 is made up of 15 amino acids. V was trimmed by 1 base and J by 2 bases, leaving 12 bases between them. CDR3 loop: CASSQGRSRAYEQYF. Written as DNA, the CDR3 is TGCGCCAGCAGCCAAGGGAGATCCCGGGCCTACGAGCAGTACTTC.

The chain recombines TRBV5-1 with TRBJ2-1; D gene unclear. The V and J ends lost 5 bases and 8 bases respectively, with 11 bases between them. The CDR3 loop spans 12 amino acids. Germline lookup yields CDR1 SGHRS and CDR2 YFSETQ. The CDR3 reads CASSWGLHEQFF. Written as DNA, the CDR3 is TGCGCCAGCAGTTGGGGTCTCCATGAGCAGTTCTTC.

The CDR3 DNA follows: TGTGCCAGTCTCGGACAGGGGGCGAAGGGCTACACCTTC. Its translation is CASLGQGAKGYTF. The chain employs TRBV28 and TRBJ1-2, with TRBD1 identical over 11 bases. CDR1 is MDHEN, CDR2 SYDVKM, per germline. V lost 9 bases, J lost 8 bases, and 8 bases stayed unmatched. The CDR3 extends over 13 amino acids.

The chain carries TRBV9 and TRBJ2-1, with 9 bases that match TRBD2. The V and J ends lost 0 bases and 2 bases, in that order; junction bases with no gene match: 6. The CDR3 runs to 17 residues. In germline, CDR1 is SGDLS, CDR2 YYNGEE. The CDR3 DNA is TGTGCCAGCAGCGTAGGCGGAGGCGGGGGGGCCTACAATGAGCAGTTCTTC. Residues: CASSVGGGGGAYNEQFF.

The chain recombines TRBV19 with TRBJ2-7, with D tentatively TRBD1 (5 bases). The germline CDR1 and CDR2 sequences are LNHDA and SQIVND (reference sequence). The CDR3 length is 13 residues. Deletions cut 5 bases from V and 5 bases from J, with 13 bases between. The chain's CDR3 is CASSQNQGDEQYF. The CDR3 DNA reads TGTGCCAGTAGTCAAAATCAGGGTGACGAGCAGTACTTC. The whole variable domain, filled in from reference TRBV19 and TRBJ2-7, reads DGGITQSPKYLFRKEGQNVTLSCEQNLNHDAMYWYRQDPGQGLRLIYYSQIVNDFQKGDIAEGYSVSREKKESFPLTVTSAQKNPTAFYLCASSQNQGDEQYFGPGTRLTVT.